These 14 T cell receptor beta chains came from one sample sequenced in a study of cytomegalovirus exposure and HLA in healthy donors. The primer mix had 60 Vbeta and 13 Jbeta primers. The repertoire was sequenced with immunoSEQ multiplex PCR; TCRdb's copy has only in-frame clones and lacks some. The sample holds 110,000 to 150,000 clones, around 79% seen once. The sequenced sample was PBMCs. These receptors were obtained from a male donor in good health and CMV-seronegative.

This CDR3 reads CASSRGPEQYF. The CDR3 region has the DNA TGCGCCAGCAGCAGGGGGCCCGAGCAGTACTTC. The V call is TRBV5-1, the J call TRBJ2-7; 7 nucleotides match TRBD1. The V gene end was trimmed by 4 bases and the J gene end by 6 bases; junction bases not matched to a gene: 1. This CDR3 region has 11 residues. Germline V gives CDR1 SGHRS, CDR2 YFSETQ. Full variable domain (rest looked up from reference TRBV5-1 and TRBJ2-7): KAGVTQTPRYLIKTRGQQVTLSCSPISGHRSVSWYQQTPGQGLQFLFEYFSETQRNKGNFPGRFSGRQFSNSRSEMNVSTLELGDSALYLCASSRGPEQYFGPGTRLTVT.

The chain carries TRBV19 and TRBJ1-5, with D tentatively TRBD1 (6 bases). Trimming shortened V by 4 bases and J by 4 bases, and 20 bases separated the two germline ends. Germline CDR1 reads LNHDA; CDR2 reads SQIVND (reference sequence). CDR3 size: 17 residues. CDR3 coding DNA: TGTGCCAGTAGTACCACCGCCAGACAGGTAGCGAATCAGCCCCAGCATTTT. It is translated as CASSTTARQVANQPQHF.

Only one count was recorded for this clone. The chain joins TRBV28 to TRBJ2-7, with TRBD2 as a possible D gene (5 bases). The length of the CDR3 is 12 residues. V lost 5 bases and J lost 2, with 7 bases in between. Germline V gene lookup returns CDR1 MDHEN and CDR2 SYDVKM. DNA of the CDR3: TGTGCCAGCAGTCGGGGAGCCTACGAGCAGTACTTC. This codes for CASSRGAYEQYF.

This sequence joins TRBV9 and TRBJ2-3, with D hard to call. The CDR3 covers 15 residues. V shed 3 bases and J shed 2 bases, with 13 bases lying between them. Germline lookup yields CDR1 SGDLS and CDR2 YYNGEE. The CDR3 DNA reads as TGTGCCAGCAGCGCCTCTCTAAATCCCACAGATACGCAGTATTTT. This sequence encodes CASSASLNPTDTQYF.

This sequence joins TRBV12-5 and TRBJ1-1, with D possibly matching TRBD1 (5 bases). CDR1 LGHNT and CDR2 FRNRAP come from the germline V gene. CDR3 length: 13 residues. The V end lost 5 bases, the J end lost 0 bases, and 7 bases lay between the germline ends. In DNA, the CDR3 is TGTGCTAGTGGTAGACAGCTGAACACTGAAGCTTTCTTT. It yields the protein CASGRQLNTEAFF.

This sequence joins TRBV4-3 and TRBJ2-3, with D hard to call. The CDR3 consists of 19 residues. Germline CDR1 reads LGHNA; CDR2 reads YSLEER. V was cut by 1 base and J by 5 bases, with 25 bases left in between. The CDR3 bases are TGCGCCAGCAGCCAAGTGCGACTGAACGAAGCCCTCTTTAGAGATACGCAGTATTTT. Translated: CASSQVRLNEALFRDTQYF.

The chain combines TRBV28 with TRBJ1-5; 7 bases are shared with TRBD1. The CDR3 contains 15 residues. The V and J ends lost 1 base and 2 bases, in that order; junction bases with no gene match: 2. Germline CDR1 and CDR2: MDHEN and SYDVKM. The CDR3 nucleotides read TGTGCCAGCAGTTTATTTACAGGGGGCAATCAGCCCCAGCATTTT. Protein sequence: CASSLFTGGNQPQHF.

V usage is TRBV5-1 and J usage is TRBJ2-7; TRBD2 aligns across 9 bases. The J segment lost 4 bases and the V segment lost 4 bases, leaving 6 bases of the junction unmatched. This CDR3 spans 14 amino acids. Germline V gene data show CDR1 as SGHRS and CDR2 as YFSETQ. Here the CDR3 reads CASSPAGGVYEQYF. The CDR3 DNA is TGCGCCAGCAGCCCAGCGGGGGGAGTGTACGAGCAGTACTTC. The variable domain in full, completed from reference TRBV5-1 and TRBJ2-7, reads KAGVTQTPRYLIKTRGQQVTLSCSPISGHRSVSWYQQTPGQGLQFLFEYFSETQRNKGNFPGRFSGRQFSNSRSEMNVSTLELGDSALYLCASSPAGGVYEQYFGPGTRLTVT.

V is TRBV11-3 and J is TRBJ2-1, with 8 bases that match TRBD2. V shed 1 base, J shed 15 bases, and the junction held 8 bases outside the gene matches. The CDR3 loop spans 13 amino acids. Germline lookup yields CDR1 SGHNT and CDR2 YENEEA. The CDR3: CASSLGTTSEVFF. The CDR3 DNA reads TGTGCCAGCAGCTTAGGAACGACTAGCGAGGTGTTCTTC.

The chain carries TRBV4-3 and TRBJ2-5; the D is unclear. The CDR3 runs 14 residues. CDR1 is LGHNA and CDR2 is YSLEER in the germline V gene. V gave up 3 bases and J gave up 0 bases, with 8 bases separating them. The CDR3 sequence: CASSHLIDQETQYF. CDR3 DNA: TGCGCCAGCAGCCATTTAATAGACCAAGAGACCCAGTACTTC.

The chain links TRBV7-8 to TRBJ2-7; D is possibly TRBD1 (5 bases). Trimming took 1 base from V and 0 from J, leaving 7 bases between them. The CDR3 sequence is 14 residues long. Germline V gene sequence: CDR1 SGHVS, CDR2 FQNEAQ. CDR3 protein: CASSLVDNSYEQYF. CDR3 bases: TGTGCCAGCAGCTTAGTGGACAACTCCTACGAGCAGTACTTC.

The chain uses TRBV6-1 and TRBJ2-5; 9 bases are shared with TRBD2. Gene TRBJ2-7 matches the end of the DNA better, so the J call may be wrong. The CDR3 sequence is 15 residues long. CDR1 is MNHNS and CDR2 is SASEGT in the germline V gene. DNA of the CDR3: TGTGCCAGCAGTGAGGGACTAGCCCGCTCCTACGAGCAGTACTTC. Its translation: CASSEGLARSYEQYF.

V gene TRBV11-1 combines with J gene TRBJ2-7; 7 bases are a match to TRBD2. From germline, CDR1 is SGHAT and CDR2 FQDESV (reference sequence). V shed 0 bases and J 5 bases; nucleotides not matched to a gene: 10. CDR3 length: 16 amino acids. The CDR3 DNA follows: TGTGCCAGCAGCTTAGCGCTTGAGGGAGGGGCCCACGAGCAGTACTTC. It codes for CASSLALEGGAHEQYF.

This clone came up once. V is TRBV6-1 and J is TRBJ2-2; D ambiguous. Per germline, CDR1 MNHNS and CDR2 SASEGT. The length of the CDR3 is 17 residues. With 0 bases removed from V and 0 bases from J, the gap between germline ends came to 11 bases. CDR3 nucleotides: TGTGCCAGCAGTGAAGCGCGGCTATCCGCGAACACCGGGGAGCTGTTTTTT. Translated: CASSEARLSANTGELFF.